The T cell receptor (beta chain) described here comes from a study of blood T cell repertoires in COVID-19. Across the study: PBMCs, B-cell-depleted T cells, or T cells were the source of the cDNA or gDNA that made up the material.

Per the germline V gene, CDR1 is KGHSH and CDR2 is LQKENI. This CDR3 has 13 residues. V lost 5 bases and J 3 bases, leaving 11 bases between the germline ends. Sequencing used immunoSEQ multiplex PCR; TCRdb keeps in-frame clones, though not all of them. The sample comprises about 150,000 clones, 84% of which are singletons, and 44% rests with the top ten. This clonotype was obtained from a human donor in a cohort sampled during active COVID-19. Sequencing was done on a sample of peripheral blood. This sequence joins TRBV18 and TRBJ2-7, with D perhaps TRBD2 (5 bases). The CDR3 DNA sequence: TGTGCCAGCTCATCGAGGGCGGACTACGAGCAGTACGTC. The encoded protein is CASSSRADYEQYV.